The present T cell receptor beta chain was sequenced within a study of CD8+ T cells in alopecia areata listed by TCRdb under 2018. Notes on the research overall: Treated patients were enrolled in an open-label pilot trial of oral tofacitinib at 5 to 10 mg twice daily for moderate-to-severe alopecia areata. Patients stayed on tofacitinib for 6 to 18 months and then had 6 months of follow-up off drug so that delayed response and recurrence could be assessed. Disease severity in treated patients was measured with the SALT score, which quantifies the percentage of affected scalp surface area. The study used high-throughput TCRbeta sequencing to examine T cell clonal expansion in alopecia areata, in both the C3H/HeJ mouse model and human patients. In humans, TCRbeta sequencing was performed on scalp tissue and on sorted CD4+ and CD8+ peripheral blood T cells from healthy controls and from patients with patchy or totalis/universalis alopecia areata. Biopsies were taken from tofacitinib-treated patients at baseline and at 4 and 24 weeks of treatment, and a later scalp biopsy was taken in several of the tofacitinib-treated patients. Scalp clonality was compared among normal scalp (n=4), patchy alopecia areata scalp (n=8), and alopecia totalis/universalis scalp (n=8). RNA was obtained with the PAXgene miRNA kit for fixed scalp, the miRNeasy kit for PBMCs, and the RNeasy kit for mouse skin. Amplification of TCRbeta CDR3 regions was done by immunoSEQ multiplex PCR using 35 Vbeta forward primers and 13 Jbeta reverse primers. General conclusions and limits of the study: Scalp TCR repertoire analysis is complicated because resident alphabeta T cells in normal human skin are also sequenced, whereas mouse skin is dominated by gammadelta T cells. Because the treated cohort was small and had only one nonresponder, larger studies are needed to examine links between baseline CD8+ expansion and response. Shared TCR sequences between patients were less evident than in mice, which may be partly attributable to HLA diversity in the patient population. Tofacitinib significantly decreased scalp clonality and the number of expanded CD8+ clones among the top 100 scalp clones. During tofacitinib treatment, many expanded lesional clones remained in scalp and blood, and this persistence may partly explain relapse after treatment is stopped. Lesional scalp, especially in alopecia totalis/universalis, showed higher clonality and more expanded CD8+ clones than normal scalp, suggesting antigenic drive.

This clone has only a few counts. The antigen it binds to is not known. The sample holds no much larger clone one base away, and base qualities are not on file. The time point label here, explained by the study, means: 20 to 30 weeks on oral tofacitinib. The treatment or condition label of this sample denotes: oral pan-JAK inhibitor, 5-10 mg twice daily. Peripheral blood and lesional scalp punch biopsies were obtained from patients with alopecia areata. PBMCs were separated by density centrifugation and stained for CD3, CD4 and CD8, after which CD4+ and CD8+ T cells were sorted on a FACSAria. Library preparation used the immunoSEQ multiplex PCR assay. To provide template for TCR sequencing, every sample had RNA extracted and reverse transcribed into cDNA. SuperScript III was used to make first-strand cDNA, primed with a 2:1 mix of oligo-dT and random hexamers. A synthetic immune receptor repertoire was used to assess amplification bias, and residual bias was removed computationally. In the authors' own workflow: Raw reads were preprocessed to remove errors, and CDR3 was defined according to IMGT conventions as the region from the conserved cysteine to phenylalanine. Clonality was computed by normalizing Shannon entropy by log2 of the number of productive unique TCRs and subtracting the result from 1. Whether scalp clones were CD4 or CD8 was inferred by matching scalp TCRbeta sequences against CD4 and CD8 repertoires sorted from blood. TCRdb retrieved this table from immuneACCESS and kept in-frame rearrangements only. Not all clones are present; in checked studies, unresolved V genes account for under half, and no reason is known for the remainder. The DNA gave D and trimming, while V, J and clone size come from that table. The sample table contains 150,000 to 200,000 clones; only one count was recorded for approximately 61% of them. Approximately 1% of the sample goes to the ten largest clones.

Sequencing was performed on CD4+ T cells sorted from blood, taken at week 24, from a patient treated with tofacitinib. The TCR sequence derives from a human donor with alopecia areata.

CDR3 loop: CSVGGGQETQYF. The nucleotide sequence is TGCAGCGTAGGCGGGGGCCAAGAGACCCAGTACTTC. This chain joins TRBV29-1 to TRBJ2-5; TRBD2 agrees with 7 junctional bases. Spanning cysteine to phenylalanine, the CDR3 consists of 12 amino acids. Kept here is only the CDR3 DNA, which spans 36 bases and is read in frame from base 1. Compared with germline, V lacks 6 bases and J lacks 1 base; bases without a gene match: 2. The germline V gene supplies CDR1 SQVTM and CDR2 ANQGSEA.